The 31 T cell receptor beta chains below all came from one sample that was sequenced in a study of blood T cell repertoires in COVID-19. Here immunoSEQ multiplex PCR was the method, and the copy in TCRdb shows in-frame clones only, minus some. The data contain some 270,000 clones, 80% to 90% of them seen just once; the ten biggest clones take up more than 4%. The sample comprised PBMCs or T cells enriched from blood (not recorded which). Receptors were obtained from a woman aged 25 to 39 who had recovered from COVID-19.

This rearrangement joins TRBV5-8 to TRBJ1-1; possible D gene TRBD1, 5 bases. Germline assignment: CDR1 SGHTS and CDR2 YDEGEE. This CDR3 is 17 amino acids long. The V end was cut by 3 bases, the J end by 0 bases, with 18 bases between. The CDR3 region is CASSWPTWSDMNTEAFF. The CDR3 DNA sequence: TGTGCCAGCAGCTGGCCAACGTGGTCGGACATGAACACTGAAGCTTTCTTT.

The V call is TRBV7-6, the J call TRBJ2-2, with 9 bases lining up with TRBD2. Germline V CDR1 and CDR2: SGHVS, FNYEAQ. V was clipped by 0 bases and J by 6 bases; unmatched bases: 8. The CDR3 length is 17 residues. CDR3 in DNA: TGTGCCAGCAGCTTAGCGTCCAGCGGGGGGTTCGCCGGGGAGCTGTTTTTT. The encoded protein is CASSLASSGGFAGELFF.

CDR3 nucleotides: TGTGCCAGCAGCGCGGACAGGGACGTAGGTCAGCCCCAGCATTTT. Its translation is CASSADRDVGQPQHF. This chain joins TRBV7-9 and TRBJ1-5; 8 nucleotides agree with TRBD1. The V and J ends lost 5 bases and 6 bases, in that order; junction bases with no gene match: 9. The CDR3 sequence is 15 residues long. Looked up from germline, CDR1 is SEHNR and CDR2 is FQNEAQ (reference sequence). Complete variable domain (other parts from reference TRBV7-9 and TRBJ1-5): DTGVSQNPRHKITKRGQNVTFRCDPISEHNRLYWYRQTLGQGPEFLTYFQNEAQLEKSRLLSDRFSAERPKGSFSTLEIQRTEQGDSAMYLCASSADRDVGQPQHFGDGTRLSIL.

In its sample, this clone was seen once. The CDR3 nucleotides read TGTGCCAGCAGCCCCGTTCTTGGCGGCACTGAAGCTTTCTTT. Translation gives CASSPVLGGTEAFF. The chain uses TRBV7-9 and TRBJ1-1, with D unresolved. The CDR3 sequence is 14 residues long. Germline-derived CDR1 and CDR2 are SEHNR and FQNEAQ (reference sequence). V dropped 5 bases and J dropped 4 bases, with 14 bases sitting between them.

CDR3 amino acids: CASSPLNRGRGNTEAFF. CDR3 in DNA: TGTGCCAGCAGCCCCCTGAATCGAGGCAGGGGGAACACTGAAGCTTTCTTT. This chain links TRBV7-2 with TRBJ1-1, with a weak D call TRBD1 (6 bases). V was clipped by 5 bases and J by 1 base, with 20 bases between them. The CDR3 totals 17 residues. CDR1 SGHTA and CDR2 FQGNSA come from the germline V gene.

The CDR3 DNA sequence: TGCGCCAGCAGCCCTAAGGGGGATGGCTACACCTTC. Protein sequence: CASSPKGDGYTF. The chain carries TRBV5-1 and TRBJ1-2; a weak D match, TRBD1 (6 bases). Trimming removed 4 bases at V and 6 bases at J, with 10 bases between. From germline, CDR1 is SGHRS and CDR2 YFSETQ. There are 12 residues in the CDR3.

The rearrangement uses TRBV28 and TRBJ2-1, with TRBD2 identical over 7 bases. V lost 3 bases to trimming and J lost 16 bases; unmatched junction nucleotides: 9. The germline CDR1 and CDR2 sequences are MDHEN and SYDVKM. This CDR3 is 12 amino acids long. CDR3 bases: TGTGCCAGCAGTTTTAGGGCGGGAGAGGCCTTCTTC. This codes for CASSFRAGEAFF.

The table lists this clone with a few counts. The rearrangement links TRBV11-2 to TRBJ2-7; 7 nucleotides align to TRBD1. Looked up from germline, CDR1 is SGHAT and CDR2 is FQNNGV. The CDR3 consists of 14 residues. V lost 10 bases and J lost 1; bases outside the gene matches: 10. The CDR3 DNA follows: TGTGCCACCCGAGGGGGCTGGGAGTCCTACGAGCAGTACTTC. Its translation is CATRGGWESYEQYF.

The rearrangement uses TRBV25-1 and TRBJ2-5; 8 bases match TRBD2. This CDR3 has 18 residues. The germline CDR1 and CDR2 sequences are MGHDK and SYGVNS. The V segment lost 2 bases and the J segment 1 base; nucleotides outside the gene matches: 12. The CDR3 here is CASSEHSGGRGIQETQYF. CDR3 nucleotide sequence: TGTGCCAGCAGTGAACACAGCGGGGGCAGGGGAATCCAAGAGACCCAGTACTTC.

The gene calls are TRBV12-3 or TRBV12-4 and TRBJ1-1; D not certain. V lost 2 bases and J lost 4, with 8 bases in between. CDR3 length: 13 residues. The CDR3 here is CASSLKEGTEAFF. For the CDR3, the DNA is TGTGCCAGCAGTTTAAAGGAGGGCACTGAAGCTTTCTTT.

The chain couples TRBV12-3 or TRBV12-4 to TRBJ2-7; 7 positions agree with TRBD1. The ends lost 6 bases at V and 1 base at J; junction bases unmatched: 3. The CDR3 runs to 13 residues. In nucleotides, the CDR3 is TGTGCCAGCAGAGAGACAGGGTCCTACGAGCAGTACTTC. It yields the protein CASRETGSYEQYF.

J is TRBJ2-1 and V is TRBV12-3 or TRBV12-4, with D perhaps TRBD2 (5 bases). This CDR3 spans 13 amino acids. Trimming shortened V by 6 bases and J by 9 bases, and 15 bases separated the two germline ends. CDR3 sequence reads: CASSPVLSGEQFF. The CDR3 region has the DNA TGTGCCAGCAGCCCCGTCCTGAGCGGTGAGCAGTTCTTC.

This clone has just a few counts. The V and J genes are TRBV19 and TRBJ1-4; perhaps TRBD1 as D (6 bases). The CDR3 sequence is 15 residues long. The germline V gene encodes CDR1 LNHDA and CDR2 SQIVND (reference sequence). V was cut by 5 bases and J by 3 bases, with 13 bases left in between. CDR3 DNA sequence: TGTGCCAGTAGTCCTCGGACAGTTCCTAATGAAAAACTGTTTTTT. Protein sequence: CASSPRTVPNEKLFF.

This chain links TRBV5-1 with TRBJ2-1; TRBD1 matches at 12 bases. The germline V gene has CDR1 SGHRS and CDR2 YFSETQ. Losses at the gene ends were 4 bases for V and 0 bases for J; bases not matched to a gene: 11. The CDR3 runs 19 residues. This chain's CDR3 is CASSHTGTGGLSSYNEQFF. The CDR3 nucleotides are TGCGCCAGCAGCCATACCGGGACAGGGGGCTTAAGCTCCTACAATGAGCAGTTCTTC.

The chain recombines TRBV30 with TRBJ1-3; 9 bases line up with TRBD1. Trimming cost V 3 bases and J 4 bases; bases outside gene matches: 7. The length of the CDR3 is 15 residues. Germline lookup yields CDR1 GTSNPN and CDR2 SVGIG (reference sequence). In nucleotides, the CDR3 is TGTGCCTGGAGGCCTGACAGGGGGTCGGGAAACACCATATATTTT. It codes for CAWRPDRGSGNTIYF.

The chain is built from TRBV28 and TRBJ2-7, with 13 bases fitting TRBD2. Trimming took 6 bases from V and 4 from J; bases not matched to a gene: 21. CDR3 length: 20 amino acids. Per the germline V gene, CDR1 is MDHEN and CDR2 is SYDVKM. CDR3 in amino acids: CASSKLSGLAGPLPLYEQYF. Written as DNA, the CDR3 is TGTGCCAGCAGCAAATTGTCGGGACTAGCGGGGCCTCTGCCCCTATACGAGCAGTACTTC.

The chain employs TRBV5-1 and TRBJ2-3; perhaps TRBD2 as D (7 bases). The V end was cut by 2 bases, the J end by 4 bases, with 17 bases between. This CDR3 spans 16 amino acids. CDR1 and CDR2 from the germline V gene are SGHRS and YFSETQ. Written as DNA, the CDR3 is TGCGCCAGCAGCTTAGATACGGGGGGCGGCTCAGATACGCAGTATTTT. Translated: CASSLDTGGGSDTQYF.

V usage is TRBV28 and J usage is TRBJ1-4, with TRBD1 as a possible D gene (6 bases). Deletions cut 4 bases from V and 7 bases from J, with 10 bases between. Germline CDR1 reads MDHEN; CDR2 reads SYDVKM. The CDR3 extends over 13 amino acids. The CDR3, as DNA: TGTGCCAGCAGTTCCAGGGGTAGTGAAAAACTGTTTTTT. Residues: CASSSRGSEKLFF. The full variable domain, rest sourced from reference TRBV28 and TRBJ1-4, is DVKVTQSSRYLVKRTGEKVFLECVQDMDHENMFWYRQDPGLGLRLIYFSYDVKMKEKGDIPEGYSVSREKKERFSLILESASTNQTSMYLCASSSRGSEKLFFGSGTQLSVL.

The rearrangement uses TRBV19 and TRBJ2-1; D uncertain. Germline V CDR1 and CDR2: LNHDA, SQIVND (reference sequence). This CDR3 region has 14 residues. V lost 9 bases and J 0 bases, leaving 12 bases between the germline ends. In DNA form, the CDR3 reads TGTGCCAGCCGTAGCCTTTCCTCCTACAATGAGCAGTTCTTC. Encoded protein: CASRSLSSYNEQFF.

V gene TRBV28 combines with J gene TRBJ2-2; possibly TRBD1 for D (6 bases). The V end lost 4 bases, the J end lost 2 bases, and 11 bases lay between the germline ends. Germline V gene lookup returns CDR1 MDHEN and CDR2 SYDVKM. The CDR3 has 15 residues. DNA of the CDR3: TGTGCCAGCAGTTCGACAGGAACTAACACCGGGGAGCTGTTTTTT. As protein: CASSSTGTNTGELFF.

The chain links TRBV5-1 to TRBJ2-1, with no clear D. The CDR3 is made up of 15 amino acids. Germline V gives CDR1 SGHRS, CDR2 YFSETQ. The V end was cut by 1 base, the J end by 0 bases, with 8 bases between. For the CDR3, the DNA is TGCGCCAGCAGCTTGACAGAGAGCTCCTACAATGAGCAGTTCTTC. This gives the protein CASSLTESSYNEQFF.

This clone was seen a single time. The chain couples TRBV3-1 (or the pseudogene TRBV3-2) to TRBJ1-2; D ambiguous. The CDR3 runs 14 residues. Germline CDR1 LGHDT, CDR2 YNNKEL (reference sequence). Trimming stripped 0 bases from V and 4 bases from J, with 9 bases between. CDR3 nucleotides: TGTGCCAGCAGCCAAGATATCCAGTCCTATGGCTACACCTTC. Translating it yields CASSQDIQSYGYTF.

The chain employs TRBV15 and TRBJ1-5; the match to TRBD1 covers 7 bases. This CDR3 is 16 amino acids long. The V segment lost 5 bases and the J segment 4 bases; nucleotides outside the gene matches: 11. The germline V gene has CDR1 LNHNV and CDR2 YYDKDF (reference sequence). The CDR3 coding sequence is TGTGCCACCAGCTCCTTCGAGGCAGGGGGGAATCAGCCCCAGCATTTT. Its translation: CATSSFEAGGNQPQHF.

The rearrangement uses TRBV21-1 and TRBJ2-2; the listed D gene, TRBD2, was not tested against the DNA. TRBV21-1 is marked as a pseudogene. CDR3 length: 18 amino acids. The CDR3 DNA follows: TGTGCCAGCAGCCTCCGGTCTACTAGCGGAGGGAACACCGGGGAGCTGTTTTTT. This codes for CASSLRSTSGGNTGELFF.

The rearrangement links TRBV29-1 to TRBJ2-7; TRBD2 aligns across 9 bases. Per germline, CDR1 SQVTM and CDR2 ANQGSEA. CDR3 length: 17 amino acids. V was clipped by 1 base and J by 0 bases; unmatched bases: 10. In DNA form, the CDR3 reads TGCAGCGTTGAAGTCCTAGCGGGGAAATTATCCTCCTACGAGCAGTACTTC. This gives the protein CSVEVLAGKLSSYEQYF.

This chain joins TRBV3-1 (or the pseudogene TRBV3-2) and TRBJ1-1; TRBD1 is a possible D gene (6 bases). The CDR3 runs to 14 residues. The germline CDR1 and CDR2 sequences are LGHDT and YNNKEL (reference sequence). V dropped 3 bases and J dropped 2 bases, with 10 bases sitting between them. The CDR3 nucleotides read TGTGCCAGCAGCCATGGGACACCCAACACTGAAGCTTTCTTT. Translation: CASSHGTPNTEAFF.

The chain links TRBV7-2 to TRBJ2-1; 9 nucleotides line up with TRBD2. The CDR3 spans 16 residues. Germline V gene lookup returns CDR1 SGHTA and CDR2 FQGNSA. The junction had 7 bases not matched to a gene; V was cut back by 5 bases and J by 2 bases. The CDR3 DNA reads TGTGCCAGCAGCACCTTGGCGGGAGGGGCCTACAATGAGCAGTTCTTC. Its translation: CASSTLAGGAYNEQFF.

The CDR3 protein is CASSLVGDTGELFF. The CDR3 DNA reads TGTGCCAGCAGTTTAGTAGGGGACACCGGGGAGCTGTTTTTT. The chain has TRBV28 and TRBJ2-2, with TRBD1 as a possible D gene (5 bases). CDR3 length: 14 residues. V was pared by 2 bases and J by 3 bases, with 7 bases between. Germline assignment: CDR1 MDHEN and CDR2 SYDVKM.

CDR3 region: CASRVGRTGGYTF. In nucleotides, the CDR3 is TGTGCCAGCAGGGTTGGGCGGACAGGGGGCTACACCTTC. The V call is TRBV2, the J call TRBJ1-2; 8 bases align to TRBD1. Per the germline V gene, CDR1 is SNHLY and CDR2 is FYNNEI. The CDR3 contains 13 residues. V shed 6 bases, J shed 8 bases, and the junction held 8 bases outside the gene matches.

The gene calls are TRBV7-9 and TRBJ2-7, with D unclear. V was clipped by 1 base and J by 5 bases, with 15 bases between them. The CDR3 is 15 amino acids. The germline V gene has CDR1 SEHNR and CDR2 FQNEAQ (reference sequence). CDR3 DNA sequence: TGTGCCAGCAGCTTAGGGATAACAGATACCCACGAGCAGTACTTC. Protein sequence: CASSLGITDTHEQYF.

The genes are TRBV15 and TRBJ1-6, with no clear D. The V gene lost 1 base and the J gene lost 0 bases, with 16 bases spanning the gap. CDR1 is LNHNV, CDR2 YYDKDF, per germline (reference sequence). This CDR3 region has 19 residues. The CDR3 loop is CATSRVGAGYSSYNSPLHF. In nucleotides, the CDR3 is TGTGCCACCAGCAGAGTGGGAGCGGGCTATAGCTCCTATAATTCACCCCTCCACTTT.